This T cell receptor beta chain was profiled in a study of post-analysis software for immune sequencing data. Study-wide context: The cohort encompassed relapsing-remitting, secondary progressive and progressive-relapsing multiple sclerosis disease courses.

Notes on the study in general: TRBV5-6, TRBV5-1 and TRBV20-1 were among several TRBV segments more frequent in patients than controls. F measure clustering grouped samples strongly by preparation batch. Significantly lower normalized Chao1 diversity was seen in multiple sclerosis patients than in controls.

This clonotype was counted only a few times. Antigen: not known. Researchers reported that TCR beta cDNA libraries carried unique molecular identifiers. Once about 0.95 to 10 million T cells were used, hundreds of thousands of cDNA molecules resulted. TCRdb reprocessed the PCR reads via MiXCR and lists one record per CDR3 protein. The sample has around 400,000 distinct CDR3 sequences; roughly 36% are singletons. The germline gives CDR1 SGDLS, CDR2 YYNGEE. Trimming took 1 base from V and 4 from J; bases not matched to a gene: 13. This CDR3 is 18 amino acids long. Sequenced material: blood. V and J are TRBV9 and TRBJ2-1, with 8 bases fitting TRBD2. The sequence was obtained from a girl aged 5 to 17 with multiple sclerosis. The CDR3 loop is CASSVSSGGSSTYNEQFF. The CDR3 nucleotides are TGTGCCAGCAGCGTATCCAGCGGGGGTTCTTCAACGTACAATGAGCAGTTCTTC.